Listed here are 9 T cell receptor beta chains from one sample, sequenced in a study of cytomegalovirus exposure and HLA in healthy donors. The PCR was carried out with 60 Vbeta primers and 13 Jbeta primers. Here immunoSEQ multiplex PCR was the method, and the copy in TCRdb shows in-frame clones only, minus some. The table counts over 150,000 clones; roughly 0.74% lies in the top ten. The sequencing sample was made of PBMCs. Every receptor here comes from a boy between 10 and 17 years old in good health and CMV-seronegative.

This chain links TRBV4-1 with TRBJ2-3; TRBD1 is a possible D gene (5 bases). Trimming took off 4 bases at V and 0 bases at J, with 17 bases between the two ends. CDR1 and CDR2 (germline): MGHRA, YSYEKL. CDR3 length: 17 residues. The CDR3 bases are TGCGCCAGCAGCCGGATGCCCCCAGGGCTCAGCACAGATACGCAGTATTTT. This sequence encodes CASSRMPPGLSTDTQYF.

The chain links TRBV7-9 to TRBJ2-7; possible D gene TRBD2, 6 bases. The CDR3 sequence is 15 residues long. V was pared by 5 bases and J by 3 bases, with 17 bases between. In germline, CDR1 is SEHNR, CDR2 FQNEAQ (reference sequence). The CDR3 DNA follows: TGTGCCAGCAGCCCCCGAGTCGGAGGGATCTACGAGCAGTACTTC. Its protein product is CASSPRVGGIYEQYF.

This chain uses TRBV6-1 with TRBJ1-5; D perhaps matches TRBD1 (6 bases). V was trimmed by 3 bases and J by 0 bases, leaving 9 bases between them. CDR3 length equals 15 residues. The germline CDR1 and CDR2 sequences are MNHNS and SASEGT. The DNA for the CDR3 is TGTGCCAGCAGTGAGGTACAGGGTAGCAATCAGCCCCAGCATTTT. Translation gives CASSEVQGSNQPQHF.

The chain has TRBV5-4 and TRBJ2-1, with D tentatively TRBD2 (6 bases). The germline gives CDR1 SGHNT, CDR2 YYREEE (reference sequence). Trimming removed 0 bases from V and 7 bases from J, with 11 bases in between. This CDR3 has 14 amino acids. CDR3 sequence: CASSLGLARNEQFF. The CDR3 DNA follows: TGTGCCAGCAGCTTGGGGCTAGCGAGGAATGAGCAGTTCTTC.

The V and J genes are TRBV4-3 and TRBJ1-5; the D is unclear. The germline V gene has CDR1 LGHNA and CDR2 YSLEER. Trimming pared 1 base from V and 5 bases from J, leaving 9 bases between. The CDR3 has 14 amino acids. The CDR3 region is CASSQANRYQPQHF. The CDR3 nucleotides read TGCGCCAGCAGCCAAGCCAACAGATATCAGCCCCAGCATTTT.

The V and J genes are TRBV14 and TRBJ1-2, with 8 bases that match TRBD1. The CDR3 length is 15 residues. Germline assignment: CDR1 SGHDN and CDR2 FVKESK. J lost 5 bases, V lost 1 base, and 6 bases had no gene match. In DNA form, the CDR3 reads TGTGCCAGCAGCCAAGCGGGACAGGAGCCGTATGGCTACACCTTC. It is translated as CASSQAGQEPYGYTF.

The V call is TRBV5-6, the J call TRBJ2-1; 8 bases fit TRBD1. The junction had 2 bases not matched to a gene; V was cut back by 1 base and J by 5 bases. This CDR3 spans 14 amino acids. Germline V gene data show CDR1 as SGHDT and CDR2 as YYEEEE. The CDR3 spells CASSLRDRNNEQFF. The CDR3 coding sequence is TGTGCCAGCAGCTTGAGGGACAGGAACAATGAGCAGTTCTTC.

CDR3 loop: CASSPPGAMNTEAFF. CDR3 DNA: TGTGCCAGCAGCCCGCCGGGAGCTATGAACACTGAAGCTTTCTTT. The J gene is TRBJ1-1, the V gene TRBV27; D is ambiguous. The CDR3 length is 15 residues. V was shortened by 6 bases and J by 0 bases, with 14 bases between the two germline ends. CDR1 and CDR2 (germline): MNHEY, SMNVEV (reference sequence).

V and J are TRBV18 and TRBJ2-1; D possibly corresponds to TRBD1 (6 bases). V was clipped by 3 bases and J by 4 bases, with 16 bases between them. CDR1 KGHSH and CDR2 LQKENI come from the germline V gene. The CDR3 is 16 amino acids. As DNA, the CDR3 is TGTGCCAGCTCACCCGAGGGACACTTAAGTTACAATGAGCAGTTCTTC. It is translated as CASSPEGHLSYNEQFF.